The rows below give T cell receptor beta chains drawn from one sample of a study of blood T cell repertoires in COVID-19. The assay was immunoSEQ multiplex PCR, and TCRdb's table has in-frame clones only and misses some. Of more than 300,000 clones listed, around 83% are singletons. Input material: PBMCs or T cells enriched from blood (not recorded which). These TCRs come from a woman between 45 and 65 years old who had recovered from COVID-19. The CDR3 runs from the conserved cysteine through the conserved F or W. The D gene is left open where the match is weak. Part of the rows lack a size; the others show once, few, many or a class for expanded clones.

D gene	clone size	V gene	J gene	CDR3 protein	CDR3 DNA
TRBD1	.	TRBV18	TRBJ2-7	CASSPAGTGTYEQYF	TGTGCCAGCTCTCCCGCCGGGACAGGGACCTACGAGCAGTACTTC
TRBD1	.	TRBV30	TRBJ1-6	CAWSARQGVDSPLHF	TGTGCCTGGAGTGCCCGACAGGGGGTCGATTCACCCCTCCACTTT
.	.	TRBV11-2	TRBJ1-6	CASTPMGSNSPLHF	TGTGCCAGCACCCCCATGGGCTCTAATTCACCCCTCCACTTT
.	.	TRBV5-4	TRBJ1-1	CASSLLKDTEAFF	TGTGCCAGCAGCTTGCTAAAAGACACTGAAGCTTTCTTT
.	.	TRBV9	TRBJ2-2	CASSVGSTITGELFF	TGTGCCAGCAGCGTAGGGAGTACCATTACCGGGGAGCTGTTTTTT
.	.	TRBV2	TRBJ2-2	CASSGQYFRVSNTGELFF	TGTGCCAGCAGTGGGCAGTACTTCCGGGTTTCGAACACCGGGGAGCTGTTTTTT
TRBD1	.	TRBV5-4	TRBJ1-4	CASSSKQGDFGKLFF	TGTGCCAGCAGCTCGAAACAGGGGGATTTTGGAAAACTGTTTTTT
.	.	TRBV24-1	TRBJ2-2	CAIGTSTNTGELFF	TGTGCCATCGGGACATCGACGAACACCGGGGAGCTGTTTTTT
TRBD1	.	TRBV7-9	TRBJ1-2	CASSLRSGGDYGYTF	TGTGCCAGCAGCTTAAGGTCAGGGGGCGACTATGGCTACACCTTC
.	.	TRBV30	TRBJ1-1	CAWSVVAAGRGAFF	TGTGCCTGGAGTGTAGTGGCAGCCGGCCGGGGAGCTTTCTTT
.	.	TRBV9	TRBJ1-5	CASSVGVISPQHF	TGTGCCAGCAGCGTGGGAGTAATCAGCCCCCAGCATTTT
TRBD2	.	TRBV4-3	TRBJ2-1	CASSLELAGGSVEQFF	TGCGCCAGCAGCCTGGAACTAGCGGGAGGGTCGGTTGAGCAGTTCTTC
.	.	TRBV9	TRBJ2-3	CASSVAGVTDTQYF	TGTGCCAGCAGCGTAGCGGGGGTGACAGATACGCAGTATTTT
TRBD2	once	TRBV5-1	TRBJ2-7	CASSASSGGTYEQYF	TGCGCCAGCAGCGCCTCTAGCGGGGGAACCTACGAGCAGTACTTC
TRBD1	.	TRBV18	TRBJ1-3	CASSPVDRGNSGNTIYF	TGTGCCAGCTCACCTGTTGACAGGGGGAACTCTGGAAACACCATATATTTT
.	.	TRBV9	TRBJ1-2	CASSGDPVGTFGYTF	TGTGCCAGCAGCGGGGACCCTGTGGGGACATTCGGCTACACCTTC
.	once	TRBV11-3	TRBJ1-3	CASSLVRTVSGNTIYF	TGTGCCAGCAGCTTAGTCCGGACAGTCTCTGGAAACACCATATATTTT
.	.	TRBV4-2	TRBJ2-3	CASSQEGQVPTDTQYF	TGTGCCAGCAGCCAAGAGGGCCAGGTTCCCACAGATACGCAGTATTTT
TRBD1	.	TRBV7-3	TRBJ1-1	CASSSGQGMTAFF	TGTGCCAGCAGCTCGGGACAGGGTATGACAGCTTTCTTT
.	.	TRBV14	TRBJ2-7	CASSQRDRYEQYF	TGTGCCAGCAGCCAACGCGACAGGTACGAGCAGTACTTC
.	many	TRBV6-6	TRBJ1-1	CASSYARPTDEAFF	TGTGCCAGCAGTTACGCGCGCCCCACAGATGAAGCTTTCTTT
TRBD1	.	TRBV4-2	TRBJ1-2	CASSQGFWGQLYGYTF	TGTGCCAGCAGCCAAGGTTTTTGGGGACAGCTCTATGGCTACACCTTC
TRBD1	.	TRBV4-3	TRBJ1-1	CASSQDARGPTEAFF	TGCGCCAGCAGCCAAGATGCCAGGGGGCCCACTGAAGCTTTCTTT
TRBD2	.	TRBV3-1/TRBV3-2	TRBJ2-3	CASSQDGGAGGPLPDTQYF	TGTGCCAGCAGCCAAGATGGCGGGGCGGGAGGTCCCCTGCCAGATACGCAGTATTTT
.	.	TRBV18	TRBJ1-1	CASSREGNTEAFF	TGTGCCAGCTCTCGAGAGGGGAACACTGAAGCTTTCTTT
.	.	TRBV7-6	TRBJ1-3	CASSLRGAVVSGNTIYF	TGTGCCAGCAGCCTAAGGGGCGCCGTAGTCTCTGGAAACACCATATATTTT
TRBD1	.	TRBV4-1	TRBJ2-7	CASSPRTGNTYEQYF	TGCGCCAGCAGCCCACGGACAGGGAACACCTACGAGCAGTACTTC
TRBD1	.	TRBV3-1/TRBV3-2	TRBJ1-2	CASSQGQAYGYTF	TGTGCCAGCAGCCAGGGACAGGCCTATGGCTACACCTTC
.	once	TRBV28	TRBJ1-3	CASRKQALSGNTIYF	TGTGCCAGCCGCAAACAGGCTCTCTCTGGAAACACCATATATTTT
TRBD1	.	TRBV2	TRBJ1-2	CASRWTGGDGYTF	TGTGCCAGCAGATGGACAGGGGGCGATGGCTACACCTTC
TRBD1	.	TRBV6-5	TRBJ1-1	CASRRPGQLDEAFF	TGTGCCAGCAGAAGACCGGGACAGCTGGATGAAGCTTTCTTT